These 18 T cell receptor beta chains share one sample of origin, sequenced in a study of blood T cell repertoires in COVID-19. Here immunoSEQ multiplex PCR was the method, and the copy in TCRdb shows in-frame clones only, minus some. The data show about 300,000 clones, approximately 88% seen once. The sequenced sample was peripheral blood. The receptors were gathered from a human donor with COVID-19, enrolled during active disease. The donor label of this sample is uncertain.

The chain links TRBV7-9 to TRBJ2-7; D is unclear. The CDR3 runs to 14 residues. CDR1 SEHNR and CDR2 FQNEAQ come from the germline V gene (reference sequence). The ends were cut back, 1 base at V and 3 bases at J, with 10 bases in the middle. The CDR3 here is CASSLDPIVYEQYF. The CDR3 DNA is TGTGCCAGCAGCTTAGACCCAATAGTCTACGAGCAGTACTTC.

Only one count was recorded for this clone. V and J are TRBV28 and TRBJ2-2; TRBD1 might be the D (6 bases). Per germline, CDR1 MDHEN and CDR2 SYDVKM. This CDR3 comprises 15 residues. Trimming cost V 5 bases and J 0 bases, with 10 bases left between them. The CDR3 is CASSPPGANTGELFF. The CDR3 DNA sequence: TGTGCCAGCAGTCCCCCAGGGGCGAACACCGGGGAGCTGTTTTTT. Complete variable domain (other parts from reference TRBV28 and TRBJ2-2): DVKVTQSSRYLVKRTGEKVFLECVQDMDHENMFWYRQDPGLGLRLIYFSYDVKMKEKGDIPEGYSVSREKKERFSLILESASTNQTSMYLCASSPPGANTGELFFGEGSRLTVL.

The CDR3, as DNA: TGTGCCAGCATTAATTCGCCGGATCTGGGGGGAGGGCAGTTCTTC. It specifies CASINSPDLGGGQFF. The V call is TRBV28, the J call TRBJ2-1; maybe TRBD2 (6 bases). CDR1 MDHEN and CDR2 SYDVKM come from the germline V gene. With 7 bases removed from V and 12 bases from J, the gap between germline ends came to 25 bases. CDR3 length equals 15 residues.

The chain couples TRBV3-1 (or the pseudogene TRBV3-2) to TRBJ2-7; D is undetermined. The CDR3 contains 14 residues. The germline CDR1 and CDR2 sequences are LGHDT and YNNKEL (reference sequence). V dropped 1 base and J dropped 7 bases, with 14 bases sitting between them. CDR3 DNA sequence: TGTGCCAGCAGCCAAGGGCAGGTCGCTTGGGAGCAGTACTTC. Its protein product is CASSQGQVAWEQYF.

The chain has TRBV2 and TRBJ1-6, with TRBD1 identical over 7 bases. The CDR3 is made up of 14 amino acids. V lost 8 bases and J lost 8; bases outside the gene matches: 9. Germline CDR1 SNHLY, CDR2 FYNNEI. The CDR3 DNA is TGTGCCAGCCGGGCCGGGACAGATTATTCACCCCTCCACTTT. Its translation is CASRAGTDYSPLHF.

The CDR3: CASSLQTGVGNEQFF. DNA for the CDR3: TGTGCCAGCAGCCTCCAGACAGGGGTTGGGAATGAGCAGTTCTTC. The chain uses TRBV7-2 and TRBJ2-1; 8 bases are a match to TRBD1. J gave up 7 bases and V 5 bases, and 10 bases lay outside the gene matches. The germline V gene has CDR1 SGHTA and CDR2 FQGNSA. The CDR3 covers 15 residues. The full variable domain, in which reference TRBV7-2 and TRBJ2-1 provide the parts outside the CDR3, is GAGVSQSPSNKVTEKGKDVELRCDPISGHTALYWYRQSLGQGLEFLIYFQGNSAPDKSGLPSDRFSAERTGGSVSTLTIQRTQQEDSAVYLCASSLQTGVGNEQFFGPGTRLTVL.

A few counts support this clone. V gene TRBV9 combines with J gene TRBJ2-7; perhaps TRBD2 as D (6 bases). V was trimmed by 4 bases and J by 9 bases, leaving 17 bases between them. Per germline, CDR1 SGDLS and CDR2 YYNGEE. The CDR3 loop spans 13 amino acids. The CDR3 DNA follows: TGTGCCAGCAGCCTGTCAGGGACTGGGGTGCAGTACTTC. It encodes CASSLSGTGVQYF.

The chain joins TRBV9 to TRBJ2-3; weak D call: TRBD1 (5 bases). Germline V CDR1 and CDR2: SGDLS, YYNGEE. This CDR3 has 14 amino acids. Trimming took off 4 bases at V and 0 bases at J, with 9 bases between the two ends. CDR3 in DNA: TGTGCCAGCAGCCTCGACAGTAGCACAGATACGCAGTATTTT. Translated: CASSLDSSTDTQYF. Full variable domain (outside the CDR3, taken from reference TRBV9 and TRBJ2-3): DSGVTQTPKHLITATGQRVTLRCSPRSGDLSVYWYQQSLDQGLQFLIQYYNGEERAKGNILERFSAQQFPDLHSELNLSSLELGDSALYFCASSLDSSTDTQYFGPGTRLTVL.

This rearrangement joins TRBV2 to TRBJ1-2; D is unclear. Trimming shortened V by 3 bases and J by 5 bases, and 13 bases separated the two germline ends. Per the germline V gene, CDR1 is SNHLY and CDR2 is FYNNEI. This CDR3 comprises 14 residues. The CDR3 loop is CASSDEARRYGYTF. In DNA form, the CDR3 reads TGTGCCAGCAGTGACGAGGCCAGAAGATATGGCTACACCTTC.

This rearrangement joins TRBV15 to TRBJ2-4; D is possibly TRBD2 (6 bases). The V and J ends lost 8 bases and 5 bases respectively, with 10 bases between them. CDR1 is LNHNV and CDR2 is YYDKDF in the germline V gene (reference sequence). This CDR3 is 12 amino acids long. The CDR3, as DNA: TGTGCCACCGGGACGGGAGAAAACATTCAGTACTTC. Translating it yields CATGTGENIQYF.

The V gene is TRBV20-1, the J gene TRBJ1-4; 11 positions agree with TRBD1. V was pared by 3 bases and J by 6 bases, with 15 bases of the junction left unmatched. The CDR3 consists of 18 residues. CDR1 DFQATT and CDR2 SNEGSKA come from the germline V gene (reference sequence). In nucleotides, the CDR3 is TGCAGTGCTAGTCGGACAGGGGGCGACGGGGGCCCCTATGAAAAACTGTTTTTT. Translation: CSASRTGGDGGPYEKLFF.

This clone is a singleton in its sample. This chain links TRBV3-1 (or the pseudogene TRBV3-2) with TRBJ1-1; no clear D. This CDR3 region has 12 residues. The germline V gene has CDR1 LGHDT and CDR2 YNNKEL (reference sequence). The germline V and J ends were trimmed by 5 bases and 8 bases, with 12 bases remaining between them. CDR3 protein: CASSARTGEAFF. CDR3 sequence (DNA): TGTGCCAGCAGCGCCCGAACGGGGGAAGCTTTCTTT.

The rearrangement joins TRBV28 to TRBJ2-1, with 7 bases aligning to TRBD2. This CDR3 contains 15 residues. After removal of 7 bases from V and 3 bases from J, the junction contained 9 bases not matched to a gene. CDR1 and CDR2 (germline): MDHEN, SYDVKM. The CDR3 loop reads CASTRDYTNYNEQFF. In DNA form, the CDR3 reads TGTGCCAGCACCCGGGACTACACCAACTACAATGAGCAGTTCTTC.

CDR3 sequence reads: CAWEGLADYNEQFF. The CDR3 region has the DNA TGTGCCTGGGAAGGACTAGCGGACTACAATGAGCAGTTCTTC. The chain carries TRBV5-4 and TRBJ2-1, with TRBD2 matching 10 bases. V was pared by 10 bases and J by 3 bases, with 7 bases of the junction left unmatched. Germline CDR1 SGHNT, CDR2 YYREEE (reference sequence). The CDR3 length is 14 residues.

This chain's CDR3 is CAWSQGGGQPQHF. DNA for the CDR3: TGTGCCTGGAGTCAAGGGGGGGGCCAGCCCCAGCATTTT. This chain links TRBV30 with TRBJ1-5; maybe TRBD1 (6 bases). This CDR3 contains 13 residues. V lost 2 bases and J 7 bases, leaving 12 bases between the germline ends. The germline CDR1 and CDR2 sequences are GTSNPN and SVGIG (reference sequence).

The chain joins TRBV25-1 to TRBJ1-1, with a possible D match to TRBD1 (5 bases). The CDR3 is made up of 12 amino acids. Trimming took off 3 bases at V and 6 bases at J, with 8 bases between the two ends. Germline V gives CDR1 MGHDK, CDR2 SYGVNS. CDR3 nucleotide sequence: TGTGCCAGCAGTGACAGGGTAGCTGAAGCTTTCTTT. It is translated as CASSDRVAEAFF. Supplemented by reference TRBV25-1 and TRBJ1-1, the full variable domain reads EADIYQTPRYLVIGTGKKITLECSQTMGHDKMYWYQQDPGMELHLIHYSYGVNSTEKGDLSSESTVSRIRTEHFPLTLESARPSHTSQYLCASSDRVAEAFFGQGTRLTVV.

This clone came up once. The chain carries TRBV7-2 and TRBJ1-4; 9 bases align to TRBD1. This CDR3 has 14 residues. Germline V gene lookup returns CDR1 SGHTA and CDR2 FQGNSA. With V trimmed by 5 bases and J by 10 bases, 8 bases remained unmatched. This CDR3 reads CASSAGQGGGKLFF. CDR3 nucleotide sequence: TGTGCCAGCAGCGCGGGACAGGGCGGCGGAAAACTGTTTTTT.

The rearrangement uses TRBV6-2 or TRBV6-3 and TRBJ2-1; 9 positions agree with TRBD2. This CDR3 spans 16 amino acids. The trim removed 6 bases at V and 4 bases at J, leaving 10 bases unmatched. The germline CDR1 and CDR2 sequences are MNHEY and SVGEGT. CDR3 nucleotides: TGTGCCAGCAGCCTCCGAGGACTAGCGAAATACAATGAGCAGTTCTTC. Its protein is CASSLRGLAKYNEQFF.